These 19 T cell receptor beta chains originate from one sample sequenced in a study of shared clonotypes between healthy human individuals (dated by TCRdb to 2018 to 2021). The method behind the library was the immunoSEQ multiplex PCR assay. This is the immuneACCESS table as TCRdb keeps it, with only in-frame sequences that have V and J called. A part of the clones is gone; compared with another copy, unresolved V genes explain less than half, and the rest is unexplained. The sample has some 2 million clones on record, 90% to 95% of them singletons. The ten largest clones represent 0.13% of the sample. Sample: naive CD4+ T cells sorted from blood. This sample's cell subset or site label indicates: CD45RA+ positively selected. The receptors were gathered from a man between 18 and 29 years old in good health.

The rearrangement uses TRBV2 and TRBJ2-5; TRBD2 might be the D (6 bases). This CDR3 spans 15 amino acids. Trimming cost V 4 bases and J 6 bases, with 18 bases left between them. Germline V gives CDR1 SNHLY, CDR2 FYNNEI. Here the CDR3 DNA reads TGTGCCAGCAGTGGGGCACTAGCCGAGGGTCAGACCCAGTACTTC. Protein product: CASSGALAEGQTQYF.

This rearrangement joins TRBV28 to TRBJ1-2, with a tentative D call TRBD1 (6 bases). Germline V gene sequence: CDR1 MDHEN, CDR2 SYDVKM. The V end lost 4 bases, the J end lost 3 bases, and 15 bases lay between the germline ends. The CDR3 is 15 residues long. The CDR3 nucleotides are TGTGCCAGCAGTTCCCTGAGAGCAGGGGACTATGGCTACACCTTC. Translated: CASSSLRAGDYGYTF.

The genes are TRBV30 and TRBJ2-7; 9 bases are a match to TRBD1. Germline CDR1 GTSNPN, CDR2 SVGIG (reference sequence). CDR3 size: 12 residues. Germline trimming cut 6 bases from V and 3 bases from J; bases unmatched to any gene: 3. The CDR3 region has the DNA TGTGCCTGTACGGGACAGGGCTACGAGCAGTACTTC. It yields the protein CACTGQGYEQYF.

The chain recombines TRBV11-2 with TRBJ1-4; 8 positions match TRBD1. V gave up 3 bases and J gave up 8 bases; unmatched junction bases: 5. The length of the CDR3 is 14 residues. In germline, CDR1 is SGHAT, CDR2 FQNNGV. The CDR3 region has the DNA TGTGCCAGCAGCTTTGGGCAGGGGGCCGAAAAACTGTTTTTT. Translating gives CASSFGQGAEKLFF.

The chain is built from TRBV7-9 and TRBJ1-3, with a tentative D call TRBD1 (6 bases). Germline V CDR1 and CDR2: SEHNR, FQNEAQ (reference sequence). The CDR3 has 16 amino acids. The V and J ends lost 2 bases and 0 bases respectively, with 11 bases between them. The CDR3, as DNA: TGTGCCAGCAGCTTAACCGCAGGGGCCTCTGGAAACACCATATATTTT. Amino acid sequence: CASSLTAGASGNTIYF.

The chain carries TRBV5-5 and TRBJ2-7; a weak D match, TRBD2 (5 bases). The CDR3 is made up of 16 amino acids. Germline assignment: CDR1 SGHKS and CDR2 YYEKEE (reference sequence). V was clipped by 0 bases and J by 2 bases, with 15 bases between them. The DNA for the CDR3 is TGTGCCAGCAGCTTGGTTTTGAGCGGTGGTACCTACGAGCAGTACTTC. Encoded protein: CASSLVLSGGTYEQYF.

The V call is TRBV30, the J call TRBJ2-2, with 16 bases aligning to TRBD2. This CDR3 contains 16 residues. Germline CDR1 reads GTSNPN; CDR2 reads SVGIG (reference sequence). V shed 8 bases and J 4 bases; nucleotides not matched to a gene: 7. Here the CDR3 reads CAGGLAGGPLTGELFF. In nucleotides, the CDR3 is TGTGCCGGGGGACTAGCGGGAGGGCCGCTCACCGGGGAGCTGTTTTTT.

The chain has TRBV7-9 and TRBJ2-5; 7 bases align to TRBD2. With 5 bases clipped from V and 2 bases from J, the junction kept 5 bases outside the gene matches. CDR3 length equals 14 residues. Per the germline V gene, CDR1 is SEHNR and CDR2 is FQNEAQ (reference sequence). CDR3 loop: CASSNTRGQETQYF. For the CDR3, the DNA is TGTGCCAGCAGCAACACGCGGGGGCAAGAGACCCAGTACTTC.

This chain uses TRBV30 with TRBJ2-3, with D possibly TRBD1 on 5 matching bases. The germline gives CDR1 GTSNPN, CDR2 SVGIG (reference sequence). The CDR3 has 15 residues. Trimming stripped 1 base from V and 0 bases from J, with 11 bases between. Here the CDR3 reads CAWSGGRQSTDTQYF. Here the CDR3 DNA reads TGTGCCTGGAGTGGGGGCAGACAGAGCACAGATACGCAGTATTTT. The complete variable domain, with remaining parts taken from reference TRBV30 and TRBJ2-3, reads SQTIHQWPATLVQPVGSPLSLECTVEGTSNPNLYWYRQAAGRGLQLLFYSVGIGQISSEVPQNLSASRPQDRQFILSSKKLLLSDSGFYLCAWSGGRQSTDTQYFGPGTRLTVL.

CDR3 sequence: CSATSETQYF. CDR3 bases: TGCAGTGCGACCTCGGAGACCCAGTACTTC. The chain carries TRBV20-1 and TRBJ2-5; D not certain. Per germline, CDR1 DFQATT and CDR2 SNEGSKA (reference sequence). V was trimmed by 6 bases and J by 5 bases, leaving 7 bases between them. The length of the CDR3 is 10 residues.

The chain has TRBV5-4 and TRBJ1-2; unclear D gene. Germline-derived CDR1 and CDR2 are SGHNT and YYREEE (reference sequence). CDR3 length equals 15 residues. V was cut by 1 base and J by 0 bases, with 10 bases left in between. CDR3: CASSLKVGTNYGYTF. CDR3 sequence (DNA): TGTGCCAGCAGCTTGAAGGTGGGAACTAACTATGGCTACACCTTC.

The J gene is TRBJ1-1, the V gene TRBV2; D is ambiguous. The germline V gene has CDR1 SNHLY and CDR2 FYNNEI. This CDR3 contains 14 residues. Trimming pared 4 bases from V and 0 bases from J, leaving 9 bases between. The CDR3 DNA is TGTGCCAGCAGTGCACGGGTTTTGAACACTGAAGCTTTCTTT. Amino acids: CASSARVLNTEAFF.

J is TRBJ2-2 and V is TRBV10-3, with D perhaps matching TRBD1 or TRBD2 (5 bases each). Trimming took 2 bases from V and 2 from J, leaving 12 bases between them. The length of the CDR3 is 16 residues. From germline, CDR1 is ENHRY and CDR2 SYGVKD. CDR3 sequence: CAISETGTLNTGELFF. CDR3 nucleotides: TGTGCCATCAGTGAGACCGGGACCCTAAACACCGGGGAGCTGTTTTTT.

This clone was counted a single time. The J gene is TRBJ2-1, the V gene TRBV11-2; D call uncertain. CDR1 and CDR2 from the germline V gene are SGHAT and FQNNGV. This CDR3 spans 15 amino acids. Deletions cut 3 bases from V and 6 bases from J, with 15 bases between. The CDR3, as DNA: TGTGCCAGCAGCTTTAGGCCCCAATCTACCAATGAGCAGTTCTTC. This codes for CASSFRPQSTNEQFF.

This clone was seen more than once but under ten times. V and J are TRBV19 and TRBJ1-6, with a possible D match to TRBD1 (6 bases). The CDR3 runs to 14 residues. The V gene's germline CDR1 is LNHDA and CDR2 SQIVND (reference sequence). Trimming pared 7 bases from V and 7 bases from J, leaving 14 bases between. The chain's CDR3 is CASTMGQLNSPLHF. CDR3 DNA: TGTGCCAGTACCATGGGACAACTAAATTCACCCCTCCACTTT.

This clone was seen a single time. The identical CDR3 is also encoded by other nucleotide sequences in the sample. The rearrangement links TRBV20-1 to TRBJ2-1; D not certain. CDR3 size: 11 residues. V was pared by 2 bases and J by 5 bases, with 4 bases between. Per germline, CDR1 DFQATT and CDR2 SNEGSKA (reference sequence). Here the CDR3 DNA reads TGCAGTGCTAGACCCGACAATGAGCAGTTCTTC. This codes for CSARPDNEQFF.

This chain connects TRBV5-1 to TRBJ2-7, with 8 bases that match TRBD1. Trimming took 2 bases from V and 4 from J; bases not matched to a gene: 5. The V gene's germline CDR1 is SGHRS and CDR2 YFSETQ. The CDR3 runs to 14 residues. CDR3: CASSLAGGLYEQYF. CDR3 coding DNA: TGCGCCAGCAGCTTAGCAGGGGGCCTGTACGAGCAGTACTTC.

For this clone: This clone may be a read error of a much larger clone one base away. The genes are TRBV30 and TRBJ2-7; tentative D call: TRBD2 (5 bases). CDR1 and CDR2 from the germline V gene are GTSNPN and SVGIG (reference sequence). There are 12 residues in the CDR3. The CDR3: CTWRGQSYEQYF. CDR3 DNA: TGTACCTGGAGAGGGCAGAGCTACGAGCAGTACTTC.

This sequence joins TRBV6-5 and TRBJ2-7; unclear D gene. The CDR3 is made up of 15 amino acids. V lost 6 bases to trimming and J lost 0 bases, with 15 bases between them. CDR1 is MNHEY and CDR2 is SVGAGI in the germline V gene. CDR3 residues: CASSSHKANSYEQYF. The CDR3 DNA reads as TGTGCCAGCAGCTCACATAAGGCAAACTCCTACGAGCAGTACTTC.